This TCR beta chain is drawn from a study of T-cell memory formation after mild COVID-19. Study-wide context: TCR clusters mostly belonged to single donors.

Between the trimmed V and J ends, which lost 1 base and 5 bases, there was a span of 12 bases. The CDR3 runs 15 residues. Looked up from germline, CDR1 is SGHTA and CDR2 is FQGNSA. The sample holds a few counts of this clonotype. Its antigen remains unknown. Points from the study as a whole: Some responding clones appeared in pre-infection memory, suggesting cross-reactive memory joined. Clones that shrank (day 15 to 85) were balanced CD4/CD8, whereas later expanders leaned CD4+.

TCRdb called the 5' RACE reads again in MiXCR, with one record for every CDR3 protein. Of around 390,000 distinct CDR3 sequences listed, approximately 15% are singletons. V is TRBV7-2 and J is TRBJ2-1; D could derive from TRBD1 or TRBD2 (5 bases each). Sequenced material: PBMCs or a T cell subset sorted from them (not recorded which). The TCR originated in a man between 18 and 29 years old who had mild COVID-19 (a few samples of this study predate the infection). Cell type and time point are not known. Written as DNA, the CDR3 is TGTGCCAGCAGCTTAGTGAGGGGTGGGCACAATGAGCAGTTCTTC. Protein: CASSLVRGGHNEQFF.